The clone carrying this TCR beta chain was seen repeatedly, ten times or more. Its specificity is not known. V gave up 0 bases and J gave up 4 bases, with 9 bases separating them. Germline CDR1 MNHEY, CDR2 SMNVEV (reference sequence). The CDR3 length is 14 residues. The record originates from a study of regulatory T cells in long-lasting Graves disease. Study-wide results and limits: With some 2,700 shared public clonotypes, persistent patients exceeded new patients, who shared about a thousand. Gene preferences differed: TRBV28, TRBJ1-2, TRBJ2-5 in persistent cases.

CDR3-region Arm-PCR and iRepertoire HTBI primers produced the TCR beta libraries. TCRdb re-called the multiplex PCR reads through MiXCR, storing one row per CDR3 protein. The repertoire has 550,000 to 700,000 distinct CDR3 sequences, 15% to 20% of them found once; the top ten carry 12%. As for time point: newly diagnosed GD, antithyroid drugs for less than 3 months. There was RNA extracted from PBMCs, and the TCR library was made from it. The sample was also reused in another study, on T cells in Graves' hyperthyroidism and ophthalmopathy. This second study notes: Hyperthyroidism in the patients, aged 18 to 65, was newly diagnosed and under 2 months in duration. HTBI primers were used for first-round RT-PCR of the TCR CDR3.

This sequence originates from a man aged 18-30 years with Graves disease. The sample in question was peripheral blood mononuclear cells (PBMCs), obtained at new diagnosis, from a patient treated with antithyroid drugs. This sequence joins TRBV27 and TRBJ1-1; no firm D call. The CDR3 loop reads CASSLSGDRTEAFF. CDR3 bases: TGTGCCAGCAGTTTATCCGGGGATCGCACTGAAGCTTTCTTT.